This T cell receptor (beta chain) originates from a study of graft-versus-host responses after intestinal transplantation. The wider study: As for transplant type, recipients had multivisceral, liver-intestinal, or isolated intestinal grafts. All recipients got anti-thymocyte globulin induction, then tacrolimus and steroids for about 3 years. Notes on the study in general: Early after transplant, HvG clones declined as circulating GvH clones peaked. Detection of GvH clones occurred in recipient marrow, and some had their first appearance in ileum or blood.

Trimming removed 7 bases from V and 5 bases from J; junction bases left unmatched: 9. The CDR3 runs 15 residues. Germline loops: CDR1 SNHLY, CDR2 FYNNEI. The table came from immunoSEQ multiplex PCR; TCRdb's copy has only in-frame clones and leaves some out. Among 90,000 to 120,000 clones, about 87% were seen once, and the ten largest hold 0.71%. In regard to this clone: Its matching antigen is unknown.

The sequencing used unstimulated CD4+ T cells sorted from spleen or lymph node cells, collected before transplant. This clonotype was sampled from a human donor who was the organ donor for an intestinal transplant. The rearrangement links TRBV2 to TRBJ2-5; 11 nucleotides align to TRBD1. The CDR3 nucleotides are TGTGCCAGCAATACCGGGACAGGGGGATCTGAGACCCAGTACTTC. It translates to CASNTGTGGSETQYF.